The 17 T cell receptor beta chains below all came from one sample that was sequenced in a study of read filtering for tumor transcriptome and immune sequencing. Molecular barcoded adaptors covering alpha/delta and beta/gamma chains were used on roughly 400 ng RNA. TCRdb recomputed calls from the reads with MiXCR, one row per CDR3 protein. The sample shows 20,000 to 25,000 distinct CDR3 sequences, around a fifth of them seen only once. Sequenced: a population of CD138-negative cells sorted from bone marrow. These receptor sequences come from a donor at least 40 years old with multiple myeloma.

This clonotype was recorded many times. The rearrangement links TRBV29-1 to TRBJ1-1; unclear D gene. The V end lost 5 bases, the J end lost 8 bases, and 15 bases lay between the germline ends. Germline values: CDR1 SQVTM, CDR2 ANQGSEA. The CDR3 consists of 12 residues. The CDR3 DNA reads as TGCAGCGTTCGGTTATGGGGATTCGAAGCTTTCTTT. It yields the protein CSVRLWGFEAFF.

This clonotype has a count of ten or more. The chain carries TRBV4-1 and TRBJ2-7; 9 positions agree with TRBD2. After removal of 4 bases from V and 0 bases from J, the junction contained 10 bases not matched to a gene. Germline CDR1 MGHRA, CDR2 YSYEKL. CDR3 size: 17 residues. CDR3 bases: TGCGCCAGCAGCCCGAACCCTAGCGGGATAAGCTCCTACGAGCAGTACTTC. It translates to CASSPNPSGISSYEQYF.

Comment on this clonotype: One junction end disagrees with the germline gene, perhaps due to a read error. The V and J genes are TRBV5-4 and TRBJ2-1, with D unclear. Germline V gene data show CDR1 as SGHNT and CDR2 as YYREEE (reference sequence). The CDR3 has 13 amino acids. CDR3 amino acids: CASSSVAVNEQSF. The CDR3 nucleotides are TGTGCCAGTAGCTCGGTGGCAGTAAATGAGCAGTCCTTC.

Comments on this clonotype: The likely explanation is a read error, given a far larger clone one base away. The rearrangement joins TRBV11-1 to TRBJ1-1, with 8 bases matching TRBD1. The CDR3 runs to 14 residues. V was clipped by 7 bases and J by 3 bases; unmatched bases: 7. In germline, CDR1 is SGHAT, CDR2 FQDESV (reference sequence). This CDR3 reads CASNLTGEDTEAFF. The CDR3 DNA reads as TGTGCCAGCAATTTGACAGGGGAGGACACTGAAGCTTTCTTT.

In this sample, this clonotype turned up many times. The rearrangement joins TRBV6-1 to TRBJ1-2, with 9 bases matching TRBD1. The V gene's germline CDR1 is MNHNS and CDR2 SASEGT. CDR3 length: 14 residues. Trimming cost V 5 bases and J 5 bases; bases outside gene matches: 6. CDR3 sequence: CASSTGTGRYGYTF. In DNA form, the CDR3 reads TGTGCCAGCAGTACGGGGACAGGGAGATATGGCTACACCTTC.

There are many counts of this clonotype. The V gene is TRBV7-9, the J gene TRBJ1-1; the D is unclear. The CDR3 runs to 13 residues. Trimming left V 5 bases short and J 10 bases short, with 17 bases between. Per the germline V gene, CDR1 is SEHNR and CDR2 is FQNEAQ (reference sequence). The CDR3 sequence is CASSPGRERGAFF. The CDR3 DNA is TGTGCCAGCAGCCCCGGACGCGAGCGGGGAGCTTTCTTT.

This clonotype showed up many times. V gene TRBV7-2 combines with J gene TRBJ2-7; no firm D call. The CDR3 sequence is 13 residues long. Per germline, CDR1 SGHTA and CDR2 FQGNSA. Trimming took 3 bases from V and 9 from J, leaving 15 bases between them. The CDR3 nucleotides are TGTGCCAGCAGCTTGACCGATTACGCGAGGCAGTACTTC. Its protein is CASSLTDYARQYF.

With regard to this clonotype: With only one base between it and a far larger clone, this is likely a read error. The chain employs TRBV6-5 and TRBJ2-7; D gene ambiguous. Germline assignment: CDR1 MNHEY and CDR2 SVGAGI. The V end was cut by 4 bases, the J end by 1 base, with 8 bases between. The CDR3 length is 13 residues. For the CDR3, the DNA is TGTGCCAGCAGTTCAGGCCGTTCCTACGAGCAGTACTTC. This codes for CASSSGRSYEQYF.

This clonotype was counted ten times or more. A much larger clone differs from this one at a single base, so this may be a read error. This chain uses TRBV5-1 with TRBJ2-7; D ambiguous. The CDR3 covers 14 residues. Trimming removed 0 bases from V and 2 bases from J, with 9 bases in between. Germline CDR1 SGHRS, CDR2 YFSETQ. The CDR3 loop is CASSLVGNPYEQYF. The CDR3 nucleotides are TGCGCCAGCAGCTTGGTTGGGAACCCCTACGAGCAGTACTTC.

Many counts were recorded for this clonotype. The chain joins TRBV5-4 to TRBJ2-6, with D unclear. This CDR3 region has 19 residues. Germline lookup yields CDR1 SGHNT and CDR2 YYREEE (reference sequence). Deletions cut 0 bases from V and 5 bases from J, with 21 bases between. This chain's CDR3 is CASSLVPDLWSIRANVLTF. Here the CDR3 DNA reads TGTGCCAGCAGCTTGGTCCCAGACCTCTGGAGTATAAGGGCCAACGTCCTGACTTTC. The full variable domain, in which reference TRBV5-4 and TRBJ2-6 provide the parts outside the CDR3, is ETGVTQSPTHLIKTRGQQVTLRCSSQSGHNTVSWYQQALGQGPQFIFQYYREEENGRGNFPPRFSGLQFPNYSSELNVNALELDDSALYLCASSLVPDLWSIRANVLTFGAGSRLTVL.

Many counts were recorded for this clonotype. V and J are TRBV20-1 and TRBJ1-5, with TRBD1 matching over 7 bases. Germline trimming cut 6 bases from V and 0 bases from J; bases unmatched to any gene: 8. The germline V gene has CDR1 DFQATT and CDR2 SNEGSKA (reference sequence). The CDR3 has 15 amino acids. The CDR3 region is CSAAGGSLSNQPQHF. The DNA of the CDR3 is TGCAGTGCCGCAGGGGGGTCCCTTAGCAATCAGCCCCAGCATTTT.

A word on this clonotype: This likely reflects a read error, since a far larger clone is one base away. This chain joins TRBV28 and TRBJ2-7; TRBD2 aligns across 12 bases. The tail of the sequence fits TRBJ2-5 better, so the J call may be wrong. The CDR3 length is 14 residues. Germline values: CDR1 MDHEN, CDR2 SYDVKM. In nucleotides, the CDR3 is TGTGCCGGCAGGTGGACTAGCGGGATGCAGACCCAGTACTTC. This translates into CAGRWTSGMQTQYF.

This clonotype was observed many times. The chain couples TRBV29-1 to TRBJ2-5; D call uncertain. V shed 3 bases and J shed 4 bases, with 12 bases lying between them. The CDR3 sequence is 13 residues long. Germline assignment: CDR1 SQVTM and CDR2 ANQGSEA. DNA for the CDR3: TGCAGCGTTGATCTGTGGATCCCAGAGACCCAGTACTTC. Amino acids: CSVDLWIPETQYF.

This clonotype occurred many times. This chain links TRBV29-1 with TRBJ2-2, with 9 bases fitting TRBD1. There are 14 residues in the CDR3. CDR1 and CDR2 from the germline V gene are SQVTM and ANQGSEA. With V trimmed by 6 bases and J by 4 bases, 6 bases remained unmatched. Here the CDR3 DNA reads TGCAGCGTGGGCCCGACAGGGGGCACCGGGGAGCTGTTTTTT. This gives the protein CSVGPTGGTGELFF.

This clonotype was found a few times. The genes are TRBV11-2 and TRBJ1-1; D gene uncertain. In germline, CDR1 is SGHAT, CDR2 FQNNGV. Trimming stripped 0 bases from V and 0 bases from J, with 5 bases between. The CDR3 is made up of 14 amino acids. In DNA, the CDR3 is TGTGCCAGCAGCTTAGAATGGGTGAACACTGAAGCTTTCTTT. Translation: CASSLEWVNTEAFF.

V gene TRBV7-2 combines with J gene TRBJ2-1; D is ambiguous. The V end was cut by 4 bases, the J end by 0 bases, with 10 bases between. In germline, CDR1 is SGHTA, CDR2 FQGNSA. The CDR3 has 15 amino acids. CDR3 sequence (DNA): TGTGCCAGCAGCTACCGGCGCGCCTCCTACAATGAGCAGTTCTTC. It encodes CASSYRRASYNEQFF.

J is TRBJ2-6 and V is TRBV7-9; 7 nucleotides align to TRBD1. The CDR3 contains 16 residues. Trimming cost V 6 bases and J 0 bases; bases outside gene matches: 5. Germline V gives CDR1 SEHNR, CDR2 FQNEAQ (reference sequence). The CDR3: CASRTQGHSGANVLTF. The CDR3 DNA reads TGTGCCAGCAGAACACAGGGGCACTCTGGGGCCAACGTCCTGACTTTC.